These T cell receptor beta chains were read from a single sample in a study of CD8 T cells in ankylosing spondylitis. TCRdb called the 5' RACE reads again in MiXCR, with one record for every CDR3 protein. The data hold 200,000 to 250,000 distinct CDR3 sequences, with roughly 26% observed a single time. The sample comprised blood, either unsorted or a sorted T cell fraction (not recorded which). These TCRs come from a male donor with ankylosing spondylitis or in good health (not recorded which). Both conserved end residues are part of each CDR3. Each record gives: V gene, D gene, clone size, J gene, CDR3 DNA, CDR3 protein. D genes are given only for firm matches. The size field is filled for only some rows; it gives once, few, many or a size class.

>TRBV20-1|TRBD2|few|TRBJ2-1
TGCAGTGCTGGATTAAGCGGGAGGGCCTACAATGAGCAGTTCTTC
CSAGLSGRAYNEQFF
>TRBV20-1|.|.|TRBJ2-5
TGCAGTGCTCAAGGACCGGACGGGAACCAAGAGACCCAGTACTTC
CSAQGPDGNQETQYF
>TRBV2|.|many|TRBJ2-7
TGTGCCAGCCAAGACAGCCTAGGGGAGCAGTACTTC
CASQDSLGEQYF
>TRBV20-1|.|.|TRBJ1-6
TGCAGTGCCATCCCAGGAGGATCCTATAATTCACCCCTCCACTTT
CSAIPGGSYNSPLHF
>TRBV20-1|TRBD2|few|TRBJ2-1
TGCAGTGCTAACCTTCCAGGGACTAGCCCCTACAATGAGCAGTTCTTC
CSANLPGTSPYNEQFF
>TRBV9|.|.|TRBJ1-1
TGTGCCAGCAGCGCCGGGACATCCAGAATGAACACAGAAGCTTTCTTT
CASSAGTSRMNTEAFF
>TRBV9|TRBD2|few|TRBJ2-1
TGTGCCAGCAGCGTAGACGGGGGGTACTCCTACAATGAGCAGTTCTTC
CASSVDGGYSYNEQFF
>TRBV29-1|.|many|TRBJ2-1
TGCAGCGTCCAACCGGGACTCTCAAATGAGCAGTTCTTC
CSVQPGLSNEQFF
>TRBV5-1|.|few|TRBJ2-5
TGCGCCAGCAGCTCTCAAACCCGACACCAACCGGGCTTCCAAGAGACCCAGTACTTC
CASSSQTRHQPGFQETQYF
>TRBV24-1|.|.|TRBJ1-5
TGTGCCACCAGGGACAGCAACTTAAATCAGCCCCAGCATTTT
CATRDSNLNQPQHF
>TRBV7-3|TRBD2|.|TRBJ2-1
TGTGCCAGCAGCGAAAGACTAGCGGGTAGCAATGAGCAGTTCTTC
CASSERLAGSNEQFF
>TRBV12-3/TRBV12-4|TRBD1|.|TRBJ1-6
TGTGCCAGCAGTAAGGACAGGGTCAATTCACCCCTCCACTTT
CASSKDRVNSPLHF
>TRBV12-3/TRBV12-4|.|.|TRBJ2-3
TGTGCCAGCAGTCCCTATACCGGAAGGGACGATACGCAGTATTTT
CASSPYTGRDDTQYF
>TRBV9|.|few|TRBJ2-3
TGTGCCAGCAGCGGGTTGGGAGGACGAGACTACACAGATACGCAGTATTTT
CASSGLGGRDYTDTQYF
>TRBV20-1|.|many|TRBJ2-2
TGCAGTGCTATAAGGAACACCGGGGAGCTGTTTTTT
CSAIRNTGELFF
>TRBV18|TRBD1|.|TRBJ2-1
TGTGCCAGCTCTCTAGGACAGGGAAGATCGGAGCAGTTCTTC
CASSLGQGRSEQFF
>TRBV5-6|TRBD1|few|TRBJ2-5
TGTGCCAGCAGCCAATCGGGACAGGGAGAGACCCAGTACTTC
CASSQSGQGETQYF
>TRBV20-1|TRBD2|few|TRBJ2-1
TGCAGTGCTAGAGGAGGGAGCGGGATGATAGGAAATGAGCAGTTCTTC
CSARGGSGMIGNEQFF
>TRBV7-2|.|many|TRBJ2-1
TGTGCCAGCAGCTTAGCGGTCGGGATGGATGAGCAGTTCTTC
CASSLAVGMDEQFF
>TRBV4-1|.|many|TRBJ2-7
TGCGCCAGCAGCCCTCAGGGCTACTCCTACGAGCAGTACTTC
CASSPQGYSYEQYF
>TRBV20-1|TRBD2|.|TRBJ2-3
TGCAGTGCTAGGTCTAGCGGGAGGAGAGATACGCAGTATTTT
CSARSSGRRDTQYF
>TRBV4-1|TRBD2|many|TRBJ2-7
TGCGCCAGCAGCCAAGTTTCTAGCGGGAACTGGCACGAGCAGTACTTC
CASSQVSSGNWHEQYF
>TRBV10-1|TRBD2|many|TRBJ2-1
TGCGCCAGCTCAACCGGGACTAGGATGAATGAGCAGTTCTTC
CASSTGTRMNEQFF
>TRBV20-1|.|.|TRBJ2-1
TGCAGTGCGAAAACAGAGGAGGAGCAGTTCTTC
CSAKTEEEQFF
>TRBV20-1|TRBD2|many|TRBJ2-1
TGCAGTGCTAGGTCGTGGTCTAGCGGGAGGGGGTTCAATGAGCAGTTCTTC
CSARSWSSGRGFNEQFF
>TRBV20-1|.|many|TRBJ2-7
TGCAGTGCAGGAGACAGGAACTACGAGCAGTACTTC
CSAGDRNYEQYF
>TRBV7-3|TRBD2|many|TRBJ2-1
TGTGCCAGCAGCTTAGGGGGACTAGCGGGGATCTACAATGAGCAGTTCTTC
CASSLGGLAGIYNEQFF
>TRBV9|.|.|TRBJ2-2
TGTGCCAGCAGCGTAGCTCCCCAGGCTTCTACCGGGGAGCTGTTTTTT
CASSVAPQASTGELFF
>TRBV14|.|many|TRBJ2-3
TGTGCCAGCAGCCAGACCCTAGATACGCAGTATTTT
CASSQTLDTQYF
>TRBV11-1|.|many|TRBJ2-1
TGTGCCAGCAGCAACAAGGCGGTGAATTTGAGGATCTACGCTGAGCAGTTCTTC
CASSNKAVNLRIYAEQFF
>TRBV7-6|TRBD2|many|TRBJ2-2
TGTGCCAGCAGCTTAGCGCGAACTAGCGGGAGGGTAACCGGGGAGCTGTTTTTT
CASSLARTSGRVTGELFF
>TRBV29-1|.|few|TRBJ2-5
TGCAGCGTTGAATGGGACGGTGAGACCCAGTACTTC
CSVEWDGETQYF
>TRBV20-1|.|.|TRBJ2-1
TGCAGCTTAAGGTCCACTGGATACAATGAGCAGTTCTTC
CSLRSTGYNEQFF
>TRBV20-1|TRBD1|once|TRBJ2-7
TGCAGTGCTAGAGACCCGGAGGACAGGGCTACCTACGAGCAGTACTTC
CSARDPEDRATYEQYF
>TRBV7-3|TRBD2|few|TRBJ2-1
TGTGCCAGCAGCTTACTGGCGGGAGGTAGCAATGAGCAGTTCTTC
CASSLLAGGSNEQFF
>TRBV12-3/TRBV12-4|.|few|TRBJ2-3
TGTGCCAGCGACACCGAGGGCACAGATACGCAGTATTTT
CASDTEGTDTQYF
>TRBV20-1|TRBD1|.|TRBJ1-2
TGCAGTGTCCCCGAACCTGACAGGGACTATGGCTACACCTTC
CSVPEPDRDYGYTF
>TRBV20-1|.|few|TRBJ2-5
TGCAGTGCTAGAGATTGGGGGGCTCTTGAGACCCAGTACTTC
CSARDWGALETQYF
>TRBV24-1|.|.|TRBJ2-3
TGTGCCACCAGTGAACTCGGTATCGAAGAAGGCTTAGATACGCAGTATTTT
CATSELGIEEGLDTQYF
>TRBV12-3/TRBV12-4|TRBD1|.|TRBJ2-4
TGTGCCAGCAGTTCGACAGGGAAGGAGGACATTCAGTACTTC
CASSSTGKEDIQYF
>TRBV20-1|.|.|TRBJ2-7
TGCAGTGCTAGCAGGACGGGGGTCTCTTACGAGCAGTACTTC
CSASRTGVSYEQYF
>TRBV10-3|.|many|TRBJ2-1
TGTGCCATCAGTGAGCGACACAACAATGAGCAGTTCTTC
CAISERHNNEQFF
>TRBV12-3/TRBV12-4|TRBD2|.|TRBJ2-5
TGTGCCAGCAACAGCGGGAGAGAGACCCAGTACTTC
CASNSGRETQYF
>TRBV11-1|TRBD2|many|TRBJ2-5
TGTGCCAGCAGCCTCCCCGGGAGGGGTCACCTCTTC
CASSLPGRGHLF
>TRBV7-9|TRBD2|many|TRBJ2-2
TGTGCCAGCAGCTTCTTACCGGGACTAGGTCGCACCGGGGAGCTGTTTTTT
CASSFLPGLGRTGELFF
>TRBV20-1|TRBD1|many|TRBJ2-2
TGCAGTGCTAGGACCGGGACAGGGGGCATACCCGGGGAGCTGTTTTTT
CSARTGTGGIPGELFF
>TRBV20-1|.|few|TRBJ1-2
TGCAGTGCTAGAGAACCGATAAACTATGGCTACACCTTC
CSAREPINYGYTF
>TRBV5-1|.|.|TRBJ2-2
TGCGCCAGCAGCTCCGGGGGTCTGACCGGGGAGCTGTTTTTT
CASSSGGLTGELFF
>TRBV29-1|.|.|TRBJ2-7
TGCAGCGTTGAAGTCCTATCCTACGAGCAGTACTTC
CSVEVLSYEQYF
>TRBV29-1|.|many|TRBJ2-5
TGCAGCGCCTGGACGTCCAAAGAGACCCAGTACTTC
CSAWTSKETQYF
>TRBV20-1|.|many|TRBJ2-7
TGCAGTGCTAGAGGGATGGCTAGCGCAGACGAGCAGTACTTC
CSARGMASADEQYF
>TRBV6-5|.|once|TRBJ1-5
TGTGCCAGCAGTTACAGGGATGGGGAGCCCCAGCATTTT
CASSYRDGEPQHF
>TRBV4-3|TRBD2|once|TRBJ2-5
TGCGCCAGCAGCCAAGAACGGTCACTAGCGGGAGAGACCCAGTACTTC
CASSQERSLAGETQYF
>TRBV5-1|.|many|TRBJ1-1
TGCGCCAGCAGCTTGGAGTGGGGGCGAAGAACTGAAGCTTTCTTT
CASSLEWGRRTEAFF
>TRBV12-3/TRBV12-4|.|.|TRBJ1-1
TGTGCCAGCAGTTTAGTGGGGGCCCCGTTCACTGAAGCTTTCTTT
CASSLVGAPFTEAFF
>TRBV12-3/TRBV12-4|TRBD2|.|TRBJ2-4
TGTGCCAGCAGTAGCGGGAGTGTATCCAAAAACATTCAGTACTTC
CASSSGSVSKNIQYF
>TRBV5-1|TRBD2|.|TRBJ2-3
TGCGCCAGCAGCTTCGGGACTAGCGGGAGGAGCACAGATACGCAGTATTTT
CASSFGTSGRSTDTQYF
>TRBV5-1|.|many|TRBJ2-7
TGCGCCAGCAGCTTGGCGTCTAGCGTCGGTCTCGAGCAGTACTTC
CASSLASSVGLEQYF
>TRBV5-4|TRBD2|many|TRBJ2-1
TGTGCCAGCAGCTTGGTTGCGACTAGCGACTACAATGAGCAGTTCTTC
CASSLVATSDYNEQFF